The 29 T cell receptor beta chains in this list originate from one sample, sequenced in a study of PD-1 blockade in classical Hodgkin lymphoma. This table comes from immunoSEQ multiplex PCR, and its TCRdb copy is limited to in-frame clones, with some not included. In the table there are 25,000 to 30,000 clones, around 92% of which are singletons. Time point noted: newly diagnosed, previously untreated cHL patient sample. Magnetic negative selection served to purify CD4+ T cells out of PBMCs that had been thawed. Material: CD4+ T cells from blood. The receptors here all came from a human donor with classical Hodgkin lymphoma.

The V gene is TRBV6-1, the J gene TRBJ2-5; TRBD2 agrees at 11 bases. J gave up 0 bases and V 7 bases, and 4 bases lay outside the gene matches. The germline V gene encodes CDR1 MNHNS and CDR2 SASEGT. CDR3 length: 15 amino acids. CDR3 in amino acids: CASKRLAGNQETQYF. The DNA of the CDR3 is TGTGCCAGCAAGAGACTAGCGGGAAACCAAGAGACCCAGTACTTC.

The chain carries TRBV10-3 and TRBJ2-2; a weak D match, TRBD1 (6 bases). V dropped 4 bases and J dropped 4 bases, with 13 bases sitting between them. The CDR3 has 15 amino acids. Germline CDR1 reads ENHRY; CDR2 reads SYGVKD. The CDR3 protein is CAISGQDTVTGELFF. CDR3 in DNA: TGTGCCATCAGTGGACAGGACACCGTCACCGGGGAGCTGTTTTTT.

This sequence joins TRBV7-6 and TRBJ2-6; TRBD1 matches 12 bases. V trimming: 8 bases; J trimming: 4 bases; junction bases outside the gene matches: 9. The CDR3 length is 17 residues. Germline V lookup: CDR1 SGHVS, CDR2 FNYEAQ. In DNA form, the CDR3 reads TGTGCCAGCGGGTGGGACAGGGGGCAGCCCGGGGCCAACGTCCTGACTTTC. Its protein product is CASGWDRGQPGANVLTF.

The chain couples TRBV2 to TRBJ1-5; D remains unclear. Germline V gene lookup returns CDR1 SNHLY and CDR2 FYNNEI. The V end lost 1 base, the J end lost 1 base, and 8 bases lay between the germline ends. This CDR3 contains 15 residues. CDR3 loop: CASSEGHVSNQPQHF. For the CDR3, the DNA is TGTGCCAGCAGTGAAGGCCACGTAAGCAATCAGCCCCAGCATTTT.

This chain links TRBV19 with TRBJ1-2; D may be TRBD1 (6 bases). Trimming took 4 bases from V and 3 from J, leaving 18 bases between them. Germline values: CDR1 LNHDA, CDR2 SQIVND (reference sequence). The CDR3 runs 16 residues. Here the CDR3 reads CASSTQQGHQYYGYTF. The CDR3 DNA reads as TGTGCCAGTAGTACCCAACAGGGACACCAATACTATGGCTACACCTTC. The whole variable domain, filled in from reference TRBV19 and TRBJ1-2, reads DGGITQSPKYLFRKEGQNVTLSCEQNLNHDAMYWYRQDPGQGLRLIYYSQIVNDFQKGDIAEGYSVSREKKESFPLTVTSAQKNPTAFYLCASSTQQGHQYYGYTFGSGTRLTVV.

The V and J genes are TRBV30 and TRBJ1-1, with unresolved D. The V and J ends lost 6 bases and 1 base respectively, with 9 bases between them. Germline CDR1 GTSNPN, CDR2 SVGIG (reference sequence). The CDR3 is 12 amino acids. CDR3 loop: CACGPGNTEAFF. The CDR3 DNA reads TGTGCCTGCGGTCCGGGGAACACTGAAGCTTTCTTT.

The chain joins TRBV30 to TRBJ2-2, with 8 positions matching TRBD2. Germline CDR1 and CDR2: GTSNPN and SVGIG (reference sequence). V shed 5 bases and J 0 bases; nucleotides not matched to a gene: 2. This CDR3 has 14 amino acids. CDR3: CAWRTSSNTGELFF. DNA for the CDR3: TGTGCCTGGCGGACTAGCTCGAACACCGGGGAGCTGTTTTTT. Combining the CDR3 with reference TRBV30 and TRBJ2-2 gives the whole variable domain SQTIHQWPATLVQPVGSPLSLECTVEGTSNPNLYWYRQAAGRGLQLLFYSVGIGQISSEVPQNLSASRPQDRQFILSSKKLLLSDSGFYLCAWRTSSNTGELFFGEGSRLTVL.

The V and J genes are TRBV12-5 and TRBJ2-7; 10 bases are shared with TRBD1. The CDR3 runs to 17 residues. Trimming took 2 bases from V and 2 from J; bases not matched to a gene: 9. Germline CDR1 is LGHNT and CDR2 is FRNRAP. The CDR3 sequence: CASGLPYRDRGPYEQYF. For the CDR3, the DNA is TGTGCTAGTGGTTTGCCCTATCGGGACAGGGGCCCCTACGAGCAGTACTTC.

The chain combines TRBV9 with TRBJ1-1, with D uncertain. The CDR3 totals 11 residues. Germline assignment: CDR1 SGDLS and CDR2 YYNGEE. Trimming took 4 bases from V and 7 from J, leaving 8 bases between them. CDR3 loop: CASSPPFEAFF. CDR3 nucleotide sequence: TGTGCCAGCAGCCCCCCGTTTGAAGCTTTCTTT.

The V gene is TRBV9, the J gene TRBJ2-7; 16 nucleotides match TRBD2. This CDR3 has 18 residues. Germline assignment: CDR1 SGDLS and CDR2 YYNGEE. The J segment lost 5 bases and the V segment lost 4 bases, leaving 12 bases of the junction unmatched. The chain's CDR3 is CASSSSGTSGRAMNEQYF. CDR3 nucleotides: TGTGCCAGCAGCTCCTCCGGGACTAGCGGGAGGGCCATGAACGAGCAGTACTTC. The full variable domain, rest sourced from reference TRBV9 and TRBJ2-7, is DSGVTQTPKHLITATGQRVTLRCSPRSGDLSVYWYQQSLDQGLQFLIQYYNGEERAKGNILERFSAQQFPDLHSELNLSSLELGDSALYFCASSSSGTSGRAMNEQYFGPGTRLTVT.

The sample holds one count of this clone. The gene calls are TRBV5-1 and TRBJ2-1; possibly TRBD1 for D (6 bases). The germline gives CDR1 SGHRS, CDR2 YFSETQ. CDR3 length: 15 amino acids. Trimming cost V 4 bases and J 4 bases, with 15 bases left between them. The CDR3 region is CASSDRQDRYNEQFF. The CDR3 DNA sequence: TGCGCCAGCAGCGACCGACAGGATCGTTACAATGAGCAGTTCTTC.

This clone was observed a handful of times. The V call is TRBV12-2, the J call TRBJ2-7; TRBD1, the table's D call, lacks a check against the DNA. TRBV12-2 is recorded as a pseudogene. There are 15 residues in the CDR3. Written as DNA, the CDR3 is TGTGCAAGTCGCCCCCAGGCAGCTTCTACCTACGAGCAGTACTTC. Translated, it gives CASRPQAASTYEQYF.

The chain carries TRBV5-4 and TRBJ2-2, with D perhaps being TRBD1 or TRBD2 (6 bases each). Trimming removed 3 bases at V and 3 bases at J, with 12 bases between. The CDR3 extends over 15 amino acids. Germline loops: CDR1 SGHNT, CDR2 YYREEE (reference sequence). CDR3 DNA: TGTGCCAGCAGCTGGGGGCGCGGGGACACCGGGGAGCTGTTTTTT. As protein: CASSWGRGDTGELFF. Variable domain in full (rest from reference TRBV5-4 and TRBJ2-2): ETGVTQSPTHLIKTRGQQVTLRCSSQSGHNTVSWYQQALGQGPQFIFQYYREEENGRGNFPPRFSGLQFPNYSSELNVNALELDDSALYLCASSWGRGDTGELFFGEGSRLTVL.

The rearrangement joins TRBV9 to TRBJ2-7; 13 nucleotides match TRBD2. Germline-derived CDR1 and CDR2 are SGDLS and YYNGEE. The CDR3 consists of 17 residues. V shed 4 bases, J shed 6 bases, and the junction held 13 bases outside the gene matches. CDR3 DNA sequence: TGTGCCAGCAGCCTTTCCGGGACTAGCGGGATCTCTAGCGAGCAGTACTTC. It encodes CASSLSGTSGISSEQYF.

V gene TRBV7-3 combines with J gene TRBJ2-2; 11 bases are shared with TRBD1. The CDR3 totals 15 residues. Trimming cost V 5 bases and J 4 bases; bases outside gene matches: 3. CDR1 and CDR2 from the germline V gene are SGHTA and FQGTGA. Here the CDR3 reads CASSPGTGGTGELFF. The CDR3 nucleotides are TGTGCCAGCAGCCCGGGGACAGGGGGCACCGGGGAGCTGTTTTTT. The variable domain in full, completed from reference TRBV7-3 and TRBJ2-2, reads GAGVSQTPSNKVTEKGKYVELRCDPISGHTALYWYRQSLGQGPEFLIYFQGTGAADDSGLPNDRFFAVRPEGSVSTLKIQRTERGDSAVYLCASSPGTGGTGELFFGEGSRLTVL.

This chain uses TRBV12-5 with TRBJ1-5; 7 bases line up with TRBD1. In germline, CDR1 is LGHNT, CDR2 FRNRAP. J gave up 7 bases and V 2 bases, and 11 bases lay outside the gene matches. The CDR3 length is 16 residues. Here the CDR3 reads CASGLPRDRVRQPQHF. The CDR3 bases are TGTGCTAGTGGTTTGCCCCGAGACAGGGTAAGGCAGCCCCAGCATTTT.

The chain combines TRBV28 with TRBJ1-4; possible D gene TRBD1, 6 bases. There are 17 residues in the CDR3. V was shortened by 2 bases and J by 6 bases, with 19 bases between the two germline ends. In germline, CDR1 is MDHEN, CDR2 SYDVKM. In DNA form, the CDR3 reads TGTGCCAGCAGTTTAGGGGGGCTCGGGGGTTACGATGAAAAACTGTTTTTT. Protein: CASSLGGLGGYDEKLFF.

This chain uses TRBV5-5 with TRBJ1-2; D gene unclear. The CDR3 is 11 amino acids. Germline V gene sequence: CDR1 SGHKS, CDR2 YYEKEE (reference sequence). V was trimmed by 6 bases and J by 2 bases, leaving 5 bases between them. This CDR3 is CASKQNYGYTF. DNA for the CDR3: TGTGCCAGCAAACAGAACTATGGCTACACCTTC.

The V gene is TRBV7-9, the J gene TRBJ1-4, with 10 bases matching TRBD1. The CDR3 is 15 residues long. Germline V lookup: CDR1 SEHNR, CDR2 FQNEAQ (reference sequence). V trimming: 5 bases; J trimming: 8 bases; junction bases outside the gene matches: 8. In nucleotides, the CDR3 is TGTGCCAGCAGCCCCACCGGACAGGGGGGAGAAAAACTGTTTTTT. This translates into CASSPTGQGGEKLFF.

The CDR3 nucleotides read TGTGCCAGCAGCTTGGCCGGGGGGACCCCCTACAATGAGCAGTTCTTC. It translates to CASSLAGGTPYNEQFF. The chain carries TRBV5-4 and TRBJ2-1, with TRBD2 matching over 7 bases. J lost 2 bases, V lost 0 bases, and 5 bases had no gene match. CDR1 and CDR2 from the germline V gene are SGHNT and YYREEE (reference sequence). The CDR3 loop spans 16 amino acids.

The CDR3: CASSLAATALNEQFF. CDR3 DNA: TGTGCCAGCAGCTTGGCTGCGACAGCCCTCAATGAGCAGTTCTTC. V and J are TRBV5-5 and TRBJ2-1; TRBD1 is a possible D gene (5 bases). CDR3 length: 15 amino acids. V lost 0 bases, J lost 6 bases, and 13 bases lay in between. The germline CDR1 and CDR2 sequences are SGHKS and YYEKEE (reference sequence).

This chain connects TRBV6-1 to TRBJ2-7; TRBD1 aligns across 9 bases. Germline trimming cut 7 bases from V and 6 bases from J; bases unmatched to any gene: 7. Germline V gene sequence: CDR1 MNHNS, CDR2 SASEGT. The CDR3 consists of 13 residues. The CDR3: CASTRDREGEQYF. The DNA for the CDR3 is TGTGCCAGCACCCGGGACAGGGAAGGCGAGCAGTACTTC.

This clone has a single count. This chain joins TRBV5-3 and TRBJ2-7; D is perhaps TRBD2 (5 bases). TRBV5-3 is an ORF for which the function is uncertain. CDR3 size: 13 residues. V was pared by 8 bases and J by 2 bases, with 14 bases between. CDR3 bases: TGTGCCAGCAGCGGCCCGGGTGCCTACGAGCAGTACTTC. Translated, it gives CASSGPGAYEQYF.

The chain carries TRBV9 and TRBJ2-2; weak D call: TRBD2 (5 bases). Germline CDR1 reads SGDLS; CDR2 reads YYNGEE. CDR3 length: 17 residues. Trimming left V 4 bases short and J 2 bases short, with 18 bases between. CDR3 in amino acids: CASSTQSSSINTGELFF. CDR3 nucleotides: TGTGCCAGCAGCACTCAGTCGTCTAGCATAAACACCGGGGAGCTGTTTTTT.

This clone was found a few times. The J gene is TRBJ1-1, the V gene TRBV9; D gene unclear. This CDR3 is built from 14 residues. Trimming pared 0 bases from V and 5 bases from J, leaving 11 bases between. Germline V gives CDR1 SGDLS, CDR2 YYNGEE. In nucleotides, the CDR3 is TGTGCCAGCAGCGTAGACCAAGGGCGAACTGAAGCTTTCTTT. Translation gives CASSVDQGRTEAFF.

This clone was seen only once. J is TRBJ2-5 and V is TRBV5-8; 11 bases align to TRBD2. V dropped 6 bases and J dropped 4; count of bases not matched to a gene: 8. This CDR3 has 15 residues. The germline CDR1 and CDR2 sequences are SGHTS and YDEGEE. CDR3 DNA sequence: TGTGCCAGCACCAGAAGGCTAGCGGGAGGAGAGACCCAGTACTTC. Amino acids: CASTRRLAGGETQYF.

The rearrangement joins TRBV29-1 to TRBJ2-1, with D perhaps assigned TRBD1 or TRBD2 (5 bases each). Germline V lookup: CDR1 SQVTM, CDR2 ANQGSEA. Trimming shortened V by 2 bases and J by 6 bases, and 8 bases separated the two germline ends. The CDR3 contains 12 residues. The CDR3 coding sequence is TGCAGCGTTGAAATGGGGGTCAATGAGCAGTTCTTC. Amino acids: CSVEMGVNEQFF.

The chain uses TRBV7-9 and TRBJ2-1; 9 bases fit TRBD1. Germline CDR1 and CDR2: SEHNR and FQNEAQ (reference sequence). The CDR3 is made up of 14 amino acids. V lost 5 bases and J lost 7; bases outside the gene matches: 6. The CDR3 DNA follows: TGTGCCAGCAGCCCGGGGGACAGGGTAAATGAGCAGTTCTTC. Encoded protein: CASSPGDRVNEQFF.

This chain links TRBV10-3 with TRBJ2-7; D is uncertain. This CDR3 has 15 residues. Germline V gene sequence: CDR1 ENHRY, CDR2 SYGVKD. V lost 2 bases and J 5 bases, leaving 16 bases between the germline ends. The CDR3 loop is CAISEQVGALDEQYF. DNA of the CDR3: TGTGCCATCAGTGAGCAAGTGGGCGCGCTGGACGAGCAGTACTTC.